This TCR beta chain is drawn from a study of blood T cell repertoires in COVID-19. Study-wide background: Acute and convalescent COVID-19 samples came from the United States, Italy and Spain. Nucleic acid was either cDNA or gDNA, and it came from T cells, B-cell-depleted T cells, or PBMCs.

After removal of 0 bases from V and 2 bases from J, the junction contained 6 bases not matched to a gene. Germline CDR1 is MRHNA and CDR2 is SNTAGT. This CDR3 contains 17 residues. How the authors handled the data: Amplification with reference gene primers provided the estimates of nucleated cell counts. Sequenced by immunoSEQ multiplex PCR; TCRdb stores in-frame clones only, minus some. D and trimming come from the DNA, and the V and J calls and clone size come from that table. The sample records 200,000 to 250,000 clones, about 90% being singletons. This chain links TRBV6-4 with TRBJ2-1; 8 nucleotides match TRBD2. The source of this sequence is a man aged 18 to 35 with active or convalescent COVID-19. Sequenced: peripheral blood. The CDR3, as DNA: TGTGCCAGCAGTGACTCAGGGCTAGCGGGCCCCTACAATGAGCAGTTCTTC. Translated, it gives CASSDSGLAGPYNEQFF.